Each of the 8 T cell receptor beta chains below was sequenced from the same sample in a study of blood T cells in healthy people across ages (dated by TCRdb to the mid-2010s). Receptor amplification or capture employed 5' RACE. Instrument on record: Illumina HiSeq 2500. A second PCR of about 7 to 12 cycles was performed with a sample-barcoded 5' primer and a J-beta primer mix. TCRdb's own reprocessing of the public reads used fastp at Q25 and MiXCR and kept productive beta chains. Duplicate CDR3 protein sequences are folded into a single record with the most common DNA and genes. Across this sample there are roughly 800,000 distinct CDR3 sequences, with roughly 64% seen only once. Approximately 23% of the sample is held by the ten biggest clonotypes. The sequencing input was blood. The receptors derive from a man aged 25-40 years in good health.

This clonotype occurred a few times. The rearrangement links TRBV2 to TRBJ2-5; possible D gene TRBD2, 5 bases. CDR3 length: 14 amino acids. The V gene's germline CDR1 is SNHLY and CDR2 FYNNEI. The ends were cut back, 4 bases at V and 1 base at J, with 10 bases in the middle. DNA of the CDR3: TGTGCCAGCAGTGTGAGACTATTCCAAGAGACCCAGTACTTC. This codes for CASSVRLFQETQYF.

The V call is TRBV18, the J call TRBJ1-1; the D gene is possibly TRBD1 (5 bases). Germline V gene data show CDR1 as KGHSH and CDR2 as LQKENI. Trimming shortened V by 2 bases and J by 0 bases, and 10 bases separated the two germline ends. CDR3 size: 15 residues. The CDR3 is CASSPLGTMNTEAFF. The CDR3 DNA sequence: TGTGCCAGCTCACCATTAGGGACCATGAACACTGAAGCTTTCTTT.

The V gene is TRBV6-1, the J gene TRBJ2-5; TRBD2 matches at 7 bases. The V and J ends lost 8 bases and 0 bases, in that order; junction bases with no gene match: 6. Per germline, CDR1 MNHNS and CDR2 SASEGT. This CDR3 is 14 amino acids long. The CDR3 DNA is TGTGCCAGCTTACTAGCGTCCTACCAAGAGACCCAGTACTTC. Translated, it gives CASLLASYQETQYF.

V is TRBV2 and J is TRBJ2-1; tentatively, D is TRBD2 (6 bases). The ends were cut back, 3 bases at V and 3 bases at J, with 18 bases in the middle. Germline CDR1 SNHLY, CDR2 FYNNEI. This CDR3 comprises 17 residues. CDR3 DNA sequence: TGTGCCAGCAGTGACGGAGTAGGGGACTTCTTCTACAATGAGCAGTTCTTC. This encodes CASSDGVGDFFYNEQFF.

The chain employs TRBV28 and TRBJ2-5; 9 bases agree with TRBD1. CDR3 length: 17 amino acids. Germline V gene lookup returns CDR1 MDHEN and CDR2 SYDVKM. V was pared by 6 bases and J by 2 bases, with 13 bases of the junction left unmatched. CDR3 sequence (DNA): TGTGCCAGCAGGCAAGCCCGCAAGACAGGGGGACAAGAGACCCAGTACTTC. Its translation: CASRQARKTGGQETQYF.

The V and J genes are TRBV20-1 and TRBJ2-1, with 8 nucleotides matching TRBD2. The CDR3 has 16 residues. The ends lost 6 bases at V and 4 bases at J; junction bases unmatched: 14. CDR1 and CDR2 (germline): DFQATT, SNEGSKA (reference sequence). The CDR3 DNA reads TGCAGTGCCACTACCCCCTCGGGCGGGAGGTACAATGAGCAGTTCTTC. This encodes CSATTPSGGRYNEQFF.

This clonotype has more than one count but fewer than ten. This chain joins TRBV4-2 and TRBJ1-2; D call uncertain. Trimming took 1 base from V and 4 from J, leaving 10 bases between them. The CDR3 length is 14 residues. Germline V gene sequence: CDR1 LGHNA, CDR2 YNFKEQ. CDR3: CASSQGEIAYGYTF. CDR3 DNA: TGTGCCAGCAGCCAAGGTGAAATTGCCTATGGCTACACCTTC.

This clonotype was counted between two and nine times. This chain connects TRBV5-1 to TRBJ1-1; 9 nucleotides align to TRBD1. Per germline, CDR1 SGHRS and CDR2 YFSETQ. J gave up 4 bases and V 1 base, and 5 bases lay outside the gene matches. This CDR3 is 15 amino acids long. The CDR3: CASSLRGQGLTEAFF. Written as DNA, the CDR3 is TGCGCCAGCAGCTTGAGGGGACAGGGCCTCACTGAAGCTTTCTTT.